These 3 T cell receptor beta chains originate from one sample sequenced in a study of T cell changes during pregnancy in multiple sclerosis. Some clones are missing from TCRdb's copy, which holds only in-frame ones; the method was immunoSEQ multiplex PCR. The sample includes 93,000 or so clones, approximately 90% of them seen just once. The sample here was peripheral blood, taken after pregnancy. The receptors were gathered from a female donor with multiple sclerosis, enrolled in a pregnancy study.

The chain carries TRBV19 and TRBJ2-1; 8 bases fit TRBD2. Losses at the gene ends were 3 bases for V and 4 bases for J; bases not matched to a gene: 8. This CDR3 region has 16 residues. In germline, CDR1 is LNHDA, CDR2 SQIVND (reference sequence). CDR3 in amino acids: CASSMIAGSYYNEQFF. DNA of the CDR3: TGTGCCAGTAGTATGATAGCGGGGAGCTATTACAATGAGCAGTTCTTC. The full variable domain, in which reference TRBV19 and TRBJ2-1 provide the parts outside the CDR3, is DGGITQSPKYLFRKEGQNVTLSCEQNLNHDAMYWYRQDPGQGLRLIYYSQIVNDFQKGDIAEGYSVSREKKESFPLTVTSAQKNPTAFYLCASSMIAGSYYNEQFFGPGTRLTVL.

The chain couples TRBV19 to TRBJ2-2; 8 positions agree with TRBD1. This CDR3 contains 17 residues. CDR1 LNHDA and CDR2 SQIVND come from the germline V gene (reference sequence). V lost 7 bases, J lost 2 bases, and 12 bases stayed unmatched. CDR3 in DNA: TGTGCCAGTACCCGGAATAGGGGACAGGTTAACACCGGGGAGCTGTTTTTT. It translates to CASTRNRGQVNTGELFF. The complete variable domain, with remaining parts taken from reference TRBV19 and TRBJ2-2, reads DGGITQSPKYLFRKEGQNVTLSCEQNLNHDAMYWYRQDPGQGLRLIYYSQIVNDFQKGDIAEGYSVSREKKESFPLTVTSAQKNPTAFYLCASTRNRGQVNTGELFFGEGSRLTVL.

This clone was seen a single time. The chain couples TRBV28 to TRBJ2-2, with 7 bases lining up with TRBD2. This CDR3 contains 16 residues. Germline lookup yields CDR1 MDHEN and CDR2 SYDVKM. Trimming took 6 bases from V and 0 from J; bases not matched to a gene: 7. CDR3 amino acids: CASRSGRSANTGELFF. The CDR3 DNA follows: TGTGCCAGCAGGTCCGGGAGGAGTGCGAACACCGGGGAGCTGTTTTTT.